The clone carrying this T cell receptor (beta chain) was recorded at least ten times. Its antigen remains unknown. These data come from a study of T-cell memory formation after mild COVID-19. Via MiXCR, TCRdb re-called the 5' RACE reads, giving one row per CDR3 protein. The sample includes about 130,000 distinct CDR3 sequences, approximately 15% seen only once; the top ten take around 4.8%. The CDR3 sequence is 13 residues long. Germline values: CDR1 SGHNT, CDR2 YYREEE (reference sequence). Trimming removed 4 bases from V and 4 bases from J; junction bases left unmatched: 4. Regarding the study as a whole: The finding that pre-infection memory included some responding clones suggested that cross-reactive memory joined.

The chain carries TRBV5-4 and TRBJ1-2, with 7 bases matching TRBD1. The TCR sequence derives from a young man who had mild COVID-19 (a few samples of this study predate the infection). Cell type and time point are not known. Sequenced: PBMCs or a T cell subset sorted from them (not recorded which). CDR3 protein: CASSLTGPYGYTF. Here the CDR3 DNA reads TGTGCCAGCAGCCTGACAGGGCCCTATGGCTACACCTTC.